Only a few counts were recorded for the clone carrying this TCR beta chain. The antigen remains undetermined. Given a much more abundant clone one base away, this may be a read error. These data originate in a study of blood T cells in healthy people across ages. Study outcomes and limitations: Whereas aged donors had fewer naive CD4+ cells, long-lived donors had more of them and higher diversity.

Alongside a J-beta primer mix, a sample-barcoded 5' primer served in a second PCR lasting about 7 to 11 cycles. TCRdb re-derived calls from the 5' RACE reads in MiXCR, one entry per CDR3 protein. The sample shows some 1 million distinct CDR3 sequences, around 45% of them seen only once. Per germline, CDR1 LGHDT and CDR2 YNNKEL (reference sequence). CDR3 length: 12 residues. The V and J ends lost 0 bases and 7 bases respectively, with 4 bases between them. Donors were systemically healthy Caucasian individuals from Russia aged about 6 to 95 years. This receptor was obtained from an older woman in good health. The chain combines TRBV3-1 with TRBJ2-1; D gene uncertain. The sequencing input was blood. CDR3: CASSQDWNEQFF. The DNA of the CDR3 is TGTGCCAGCAGCCAAGATTGGAATGAGCAGTTCTTC.